What follows are 19 T cell receptor beta chains derived from one specimen sequenced in a study of Tregs in tolerant kidney transplant recipients. Repertoires were generated with immunoSEQ multiplex PCR, while TCRdb's copy carries only in-frame clones and drops some. This table lists about 15,000 clones. Recipients received nonmyeloablative bone marrow transplants from related graft donors, with transient mixed chimerism. This specimen was CD4+ T cells from blood (PBMCs), taken 12 months after the transplant. Receptors were obtained from a human patient who received a combined kidney and bone marrow transplant. Some T cells may originate from the graft donor.

Comments on this clone: A junction boundary mismatches the germline segment, possibly from a read error. The read comes to an end 3 residues before the CDR3 does, leaving the germline J gene to fill in the end. The gene calls are TRBV4-2 and TRBJ2-3; a possible D gene is TRBD2 (6 bases). The CDR3 is 14 amino acids. CDR1 and CDR2 from the germline V gene are LGHNA and YNFKEQ. The covered CDR3 bases are TGCGCCAGCAGCCAGGACGGGGGTACAGATACG. This codes for CASSQDGGTDT. The CDR3 reads in full as CASSQDGGTDTQYF.

On this clone itself: The read finishes 3 residues shy of the CDR3 end, and the germline J gene is used to complete it. The chain joins TRBV14 to TRBJ2-7; D is ambiguous. CDR3 length: 14 amino acids. Trimming stripped 0 bases from V and 1 base from J, with 7 bases between. Germline CDR1 reads SGHDN; CDR2 reads FVKESK. The covered CDR3 bases are TGTGCCAGCAGCCAAGAGAGGTTTTCCTACGAG. It specifies CASSQERFSYE. In full, the CDR3 is CASSQERFSYEQYF.

In regard to this clone: Read coverage stops 3 residues before the CDR3 terminus; the germline J gene supplies the remainder. V and J are TRBV12-3 or TRBV12-4 and TRBJ1-2; perhaps TRBD1 as D (6 bases). The CDR3 contains 16 residues. The V gene lost 3 bases and the J gene lost 3 bases, with 17 bases spanning the gap. The CDR3 here is CASSLGQGRSDYGYTF. The CDR3 DNA, read in part, is TGTGCCAGCAGTTTGGGCCAGGGGCGCAGTGACTATGGC.

In the case of this clone: The missing CDR3 end, 3 residues past where the read stops, is filled in from the germline J gene. The chain joins TRBV7-2 to TRBJ1-4; possibly TRBD1 for D (6 bases). There are 14 residues in the CDR3. V was clipped by 4 bases and J by 8 bases, with 14 bases between them. CDR1 and CDR2 (germline): SGHTA, FQGNSA. The chain's CDR3 is CASSYQGISEKLFF. CDR3 DNA (partial): TGTGCCAGCAGCTATCAGGGGATCTCGGAAAAA.

Concerning this clone itself: From the germline J gene comes the end of the CDR3, since the read stops 3 residues before it. V gene TRBV5-8 combines with J gene TRBJ1-3; no reliable D call. CDR3 length: 15 residues. V shed 3 bases and J shed 0 bases, with 10 bases lying between them. The germline CDR1 and CDR2 sequences are SGHTS and YDEGEE. CDR3 region: CASSWQATSGNTIYF. The CDR3 DNA, read in part, is TGTGCCAGCAGCTGGCAGGCGACCTCTGGAAACACC.

To note about this clone: The DNA ends 3 residues before the CDR3 does, and the rest of the CDR3 is filled in from the germline J gene. The chain carries TRBV5-1 and TRBJ2-3; D perhaps matches TRBD2 (6 bases). Trimming took 1 base from V and 0 from J, leaving 9 bases between them. CDR1 and CDR2 (germline): SGHRS, YFSETQ. The CDR3 runs to 15 residues. CDR3 loop: CASSLSGLSTDTQYF. CDR3 DNA (partial): TGCGCCAGCAGCTTGTCCGGACTAAGCACAGATACG.

Comments on this clone: The CDR3 end lies 3 residues beyond the end of the read and is filled in from the germline J gene. The rearrangement uses TRBV10-3 and TRBJ1-5; D is uncertain. V lost 2 bases and J 6 bases, leaving 5 bases between the germline ends. From germline, CDR1 is ENHRY and CDR2 SYGVKD. CDR3 length equals 12 residues. The CDR3 reads CAISETGQPQHF. The part of the CDR3 DNA that was read is TGTGCCATCAGTGAGACGGGTCAGCCC.

For this clone: The read finishes 3 residues shy of the CDR3 end, and the germline J gene is used to complete it. The chain recombines TRBV11-3 with TRBJ2-3, with TRBD1 identical over 7 bases. The V gene's germline CDR1 is SGHNT and CDR2 YENEEA. The CDR3 extends over 14 amino acids. With V trimmed by 4 bases and J by 2 bases, 3 bases remained unmatched. The CDR3 here is CASSSGQPTDTQYF. The sequenced CDR3 bases are TGTGCCAGCAGCTCGGGACAGCCCACAGATACG.

To note about this clone: The read halts 3 residues ahead of the CDR3 end, with the missing end drawn from the germline J gene. This chain joins TRBV20-1 and TRBJ2-1; 7 positions match TRBD2. The CDR3 has 12 amino acids. V trimming: 3 bases; J trimming: 7 bases; junction bases outside the gene matches: 3. Per germline, CDR1 DFQATT and CDR2 SNEGSKA (reference sequence). CDR3 protein: CSASGTKNEQFF. The covered CDR3 bases are TGCAGTGCTAGCGGGACTAAAAATGAG.

Of note for this clone: The read halts 3 residues ahead of the CDR3 end, with the missing end drawn from the germline J gene. This chain links TRBV28 with TRBJ2-7; D possibly matches TRBD1 or TRBD2 (6 bases each). The CDR3 contains 15 residues. The V end was cut by 5 bases, the J end by 4 bases, with 18 bases between. Germline-derived CDR1 and CDR2 are MDHEN and SYDVKM. The CDR3 bases that were read are TGTGCCAGCAGTCGTCCGAGGCAGGGGAGGTACGAG. Translating gives CASSRPRQGRYE. From start to end, the CDR3 is CASSRPRQGRYEQYF.

Points on this clone: The read ends 3 residues shy of where the CDR3 ends; the end is completed using the germline J gene. The chain employs TRBV20-1 and TRBJ1-1; perhaps TRBD1 as D (5 bases). Germline V gives CDR1 DFQATT, CDR2 SNEGSKA (reference sequence). The CDR3 runs to 13 residues. V gave up 6 bases and J gave up 4 bases, with 15 bases separating them. The CDR3 spells CSAGGASGTEAFF. CDR3 DNA, as far as it was read: TGCAGTGCAGGCGGGGCATCGGGCACTGAA.

This clone is deemed medium-sized by its frequency. The CDR3 reads CASSLAGTGREKLFF. The CDR3 DNA, read in part, is TGCGCCAGCAGCTTGGCCGGGACAGGTCGTGAAAAA. This chain connects TRBV5-1 to TRBJ1-4; TRBD1 agrees at 8 bases. The sequence runs out 3 residues before the end of the CDR3; the remainder is reconstructed from the germline J gene. Germline CDR1 SGHRS, CDR2 YFSETQ. With 0 bases clipped from V and 7 bases from J, the junction kept 5 bases outside the gene matches. The CDR3 length is 15 residues.

Worth noting for this clone: The read falls 3 residues short of the CDR3 end, and the missing part is taken from the germline J gene. The V and J genes are TRBV6-2 or TRBV6-3 and TRBJ2-4; 7 nucleotides agree with TRBD1. The CDR3 is 14 amino acids. The V segment lost 0 bases and the J segment 6 bases; nucleotides outside the gene matches: 2. Germline V gene data show CDR1 as MNHEY and CDR2 as SVGEGT. Incomplete CDR3 DNA: TGTGCCAGCAGTTACTCACAGGGGATAAACATT. It specifies CASSYSQGINI. Given in full, the CDR3 is CASSYSQGINIQYF.

A note on this clone: Sequencing ends 3 residues short of the CDR3 end; the germline J gene provides the rest. This chain links TRBV19 with TRBJ1-1, with D unclear. V gave up 7 bases and J gave up 1 base, with 13 bases separating them. The CDR3 length is 14 residues. Germline V gene lookup returns CDR1 LNHDA and CDR2 SQIVND (reference sequence). Incomplete CDR3 DNA: TGTGCCAGTACCCCCCCGGAGCGGAACACTGAA. Its protein product is CASTPPERNTE. The entire CDR3 protein is CASTPPERNTEAFF. The complete variable domain, with remaining parts taken from reference TRBV19 and TRBJ1-1, reads DGGITQSPKYLFRKEGQNVTLSCEQNLNHDAMYWYRQDPGQGLRLIYYSQIVNDFQKGDIAEGYSVSREKKESFPLTVTSAQKNPTAFYLCASTPPERNTEAFFGQGTRLTVV.

Considering frequency, this clone is medium-sized. The CDR3 end is not reached by the read, which stops 3 residues before it; the germline J gene fills it in. The chain is built from TRBV5-1 and TRBJ2-7; 12 bases match TRBD1. V lost 3 bases and J lost 0; bases outside the gene matches: 4. CDR3 length equals 16 residues. CDR1 SGHRS and CDR2 YFSETQ come from the germline V gene. CDR3 DNA (partial): TGCGCCAGCAGCTCCGGGACAGGGGGCTACTCCTACGAG. It encodes CASSSGTGGYSYE. The whole CDR3 protein is CASSSGTGGYSYEQYF.

Remarks on this clone: Sequencing ends 3 residues short of the CDR3 end; the germline J gene provides the rest. The chain joins TRBV19 to TRBJ2-1, with TRBD1 identical over 7 bases. The CDR3 sequence is 16 residues long. V shed 4 bases and J 8 bases; nucleotides not matched to a gene: 14. From germline, CDR1 is LNHDA and CDR2 SQIVND (reference sequence). The sequenced part of the CDR3 DNA is TGTGCCAGTAGTAGCGACAGGGTCACCCCGGCCGATGAG. Translation: CASSSDRVTPADE. The CDR3 in its entirety is CASSSDRVTPADEQFF. The full variable domain, with the rest looked up from reference TRBV19 and TRBJ2-1, is DGGITQSPKYLFRKEGQNVTLSCEQNLNHDAMYWYRQDPGQGLRLIYYSQIVNDFQKGDIAEGYSVSREKKESFPLTVTSAQKNPTAFYLCASSSDRVTPADEQFFGPGTRLTVL.

About this clone: The CDR3 is cut off 3 residues early in the read; its end comes from the germline J gene. This sequence joins TRBV5-8 and TRBJ1-1; perhaps TRBD1 as D (5 bases). This CDR3 comprises 15 residues. Germline lookup yields CDR1 SGHTS and CDR2 YDEGEE. V lost 4 bases and J lost 0, with 13 bases in between. CDR3 DNA (partial): TGTGCCAGCAGCCCCGACAGACCTCTGAACACTGAA. Its protein is CASSPDRPLNTE. The whole CDR3 reads CASSPDRPLNTEAFF.

In regard to this clone: The read falls 3 residues short of the CDR3 end, and the missing part is taken from the germline J gene. The chain combines TRBV20-1 with TRBJ1-5, with D tentatively TRBD1 (5 bases). This CDR3 comprises 12 residues. Trimming removed 4 bases at V and 4 bases at J, with 8 bases between. Per germline, CDR1 DFQATT and CDR2 SNEGSKA (reference sequence). The DNA read from the CDR3 is TGCAGTGCTAACAGGTTAAATCAGCCC. Its translation is CSANRLNQP. The CDR3 as a whole reads CSANRLNQPQHF.

A remark on this clone: The sequence runs out 3 residues before the end of the CDR3; the remainder is reconstructed from the germline J gene. The chain links TRBV28 to TRBJ1-5; D is unresolved. The ends were cut back, 6 bases at V and 2 bases at J, with 14 bases in the middle. This CDR3 spans 15 amino acids. Germline lookup yields CDR1 MDHEN and CDR2 SYDVKM. The part of the CDR3 DNA that was read is TGTGCCAGCAGCCTACGGTCCTTCGGCAATCAGCCC. This sequence encodes CASSLRSFGNQP. Given in full, the CDR3 is CASSLRSFGNQPQHF.